This T cell receptor (beta chain) was sequenced in a study of technical replicates of blood from several donors. This table comes from immunoSEQ multiplex PCR, and its TCRdb copy is limited to in-frame clones, with some not included. The sample has about 85,000 clones, roughly 94% seen once; the top ten hold roughly 0.25%. V dropped 8 bases and J dropped 0 bases, with 14 bases sitting between them. This CDR3 region has 15 residues. Germline-derived CDR1 and CDR2 are MDHEN and SYDVKM. This sequence was found in a human donor in good health. The sample taken for sequencing was T cells isolated from PBMCs. The chain links TRBV28 to TRBJ1-3; D not certain. The CDR3 region is CASVRRRISGNTIYF. The CDR3 DNA reads TGTGCCAGCGTGCGGCGACGGATCTCTGGAAACACCATATATTTT.